A selection of T cell receptor beta chains follows, all from one sample in a study of blood T cell repertoires in COVID-19. Method: immunoSEQ multiplex PCR; TCRdb's copy keeps in-frame clones and lacks some. Among 380,000 or so clones listed, roughly 90% were seen once. The specimen was PBMCs or T cells enriched from blood (not recorded which). Receptors originate from a young woman with acute COVID-19. Both conserved end residues are part of each CDR3. The order of the fields is V gene, J gene, D gene, clone size, CDR3 protein, CDR3 DNA. D genes are given only for firm matches. Some rows have no size entry. The others give once, few or many, or a class for an expanded clone.

TRBV7-3	TRBJ1-4	-	-	CASSPTGGAGEKLFF	TGTGCCAGCAGCCCAACCGGGGGAGCCGGTGAAAAACTGTTTTTT
TRBV5-5	TRBJ2-7	TRBD1	-	CASRRAAGTGSYEQYF	TGTGCCAGCAGACGCGCGGCCGGGACAGGCTCCTACGAGCAGTACTTC
TRBV6-5	TRBJ1-5	-	-	CASAGHAYPQHF	TGTGCCAGTGCTGGGCACGCTTATCCCCAGCATTTT
TRBV9	TRBJ2-2	TRBD2	few	CASSLGLAGGEAGELFF	TGTGCCAGCAGCCTGGGACTAGCGGGGGGTGAGGCCGGGGAGCTGTTTTTT
TRBV10-2	TRBJ2-5	-	-	CASSETRTEETQYF	TGCGCCAGCAGTGAGACGAGGACAGAAGAGACCCAGTACTTC
TRBV3-1/TRBV3-2	TRBJ2-3	TRBD2	-	CASSQRTRPTDTQYF	TGTGCCAGCAGCCAACGGACTAGGCCGACAGATACGCAGTATTTT
TRBV19	TRBJ2-1	-	-	CASSGQRMQFF	TGTGCCAGTAGTGGGCAGAGAATGCAGTTCTTC
TRBV5-6	TRBJ1-2	TRBD1	-	CASSLGTGAISNYGYTF	TGTGCCAGCAGCTTGGGTACAGGGGCCATCTCTAACTATGGCTACACCTTC
TRBV24-1	TRBJ1-2	TRBD1	-	CATSDLGQGAGGYTF	TGTGCCACCAGTGATTTAGGACAGGGGGCTGGAGGCTACACCTTC
TRBV30	TRBJ1-3	TRBD1	few	CAWSVPGTGLGAGNTIYF	TGTGCCTGGAGTGTACCGGGGACAGGCCTAGGGGCTGGAAACACCATATATTTT
TRBV6-5	TRBJ1-3	-	-	CASRGGGPGNTIYF	TGTGCCAGCAGAGGAGGAGGACCTGGAAACACCATATATTTT
TRBV29-1	TRBJ1-2	-	-	CSVVGVYGYTF	TGCAGCGTTGTCGGGGTCTATGGCTACACCTTC
TRBV5-1	TRBJ1-4	TRBD1	-	CASSWGQLNEKLFF	TGCGCCAGCAGCTGGGGACAGTTAAATGAAAAACTGTTTTTT
TRBV5-6	TRBJ1-5	-	-	CASSFRSNQPQRF	TGTGCCAGCAGCTTTCGGAGCAATCAGCCCCAGCGTTTT
TRBV9	TRBJ1-1	-	-	CASSVVGRSTEAFF	TGTGCCAGCAGCGTAGTCGGGAGATCCACTGAAGCTTTCTTT
TRBV5-4	TRBJ1-6	TRBD1	-	CASSRDRNSPLHF	TGTGCCAGCAGCCGGGACAGAAATTCACCCCTCCACTTT
TRBV5-1	TRBJ1-2	-	-	CASSSTRGPSWGYTF	TGCGCCAGCAGCTCTACCAGGGGCCCCTCTTGGGGCTACACCTTC
TRBV7-9	TRBJ2-3	-	once	CASSTGFPDTQYF	TGTGCCAGCAGCACAGGGTTCCCAGATACGCAGTATTTT
TRBV21-1	TRBJ1-2	-	few	CASSKCKQGYYGYTF	TGTGCCAGCAGCAAGTGTAAACAGGGATACTATGGCTACACCTTC
TRBV5-1	TRBJ1-1	TRBD1	-	CASSLGALRDRRNTEAFF	TGCGCCAGCAGCTTGGGGGCCCTCCGGGACAGGAGGAACACTGAAGCTTTCTTT
TRBV7-8	TRBJ2-3	TRBD2	-	CASSLGGGGSSTDTQYF	TGTGCCAGCAGCTTAGGTGGCGGGGGGAGTAGCACAGATACGCAGTATTTT
TRBV4-1	TRBJ2-5	TRBD2	few	CASSQDGPGGAQYF	TGCGCCAGCAGCCAGGATGGACCGGGAGGGGCCCAGTACTTC
TRBV5-1	TRBJ1-5	-	-	CASSSSPGGNQPQHF	TGCGCCAGCAGTTCCTCCCCGGGGGGCAATCAGCCCCAGCATTTT
TRBV24-1	TRBJ2-7	-	-	CATSDRGSYEQYF	TGTGCCACCAGTGACCGGGGGAGTTACGAGCAGTACTTC
TRBV19	TRBJ1-4	TRBD1	-	CASSTEGQGEKLFF	TGTGCCAGTAGTACAGAAGGACAGGGGGAAAAACTGTTTTTT
TRBV12-3/TRBV12-4	TRBJ1-5	-	few	CASSPGNQPQHF	TGTGCCAGCTCCCCCGGCAATCAGCCCCAGCATTTT